Included here is one T cell receptor beta chain sequence, with context. Preparation of the TCRbeta library used unique molecular identifiers. TCRdb re-called the PCR reads with MiXCR, one entry per CDR3 protein. The sample gives around 680,000 distinct CDR3 sequences, around 16% of which show up once; under 1.2% is in the top ten. This sample is drawn from a study of T-cell reconstitution after alpha-beta-depleted transplantation in children. The sample was PBMCs from the stem cell graft donor, taken from the stem cell graft. This receptor was identified in a human donor who donated a stem cell graft to a child with acute myeloid leukemia.

The CDR3 here is CASSSPPENYEQYF. CDR3 sequence (DNA): TGTGCCAGCAGTTCTCCCCCAGAGAACTACGAGCAGTACTTC. This chain uses TRBV12-3 or TRBV12-4 with TRBJ2-7, with unresolved D. The CDR3 totals 14 residues. Between the trimmed V and J ends, which lost 4 bases and 3 bases, there was a span of 13 bases.